Below are 11 T cell receptor beta chains sequenced from a single sample in a study of shared clonotypes between healthy human individuals. TCRdb's copy holds only in-frame clones and misses some; the assay was immunoSEQ multiplex PCR. This repertoire shows some 2 million clones, 85% to 95% found once; its top ten account for more than 0.1%. What was sequenced was naive CD4+ T cells sorted from blood. The sample's subset: CD45RA+ positively selected. These receptors originate from a man aged 18 to 30 in good health.

V is TRBV18 and J is TRBJ2-1; unclear D gene. The V end was cut by 3 bases, the J end by 0 bases, with 9 bases between. The V gene's germline CDR1 is KGHSH and CDR2 LQKENI. The CDR3 extends over 15 amino acids. The CDR3 region has the DNA TGTGCCAGCTCACCTGCGGTGAGCTCCTACAATGAGCAGTTCTTC. Protein: CASSPAVSSYNEQFF.

The rearrangement links TRBV11-2 to TRBJ1-1; D is ambiguous. V lost 2 bases and J lost 0, with 7 bases in between. Germline V CDR1 and CDR2: SGHAT, FQNNGV. The CDR3 has 14 residues. CDR3 nucleotide sequence: TGTGCCAGCAGCTTAAAAACCCTGAACACTGAAGCTTTCTTT. Its protein is CASSLKTLNTEAFF.

The chain uses TRBV5-4 and TRBJ2-1; D may match TRBD1 or TRBD2 (5 bases each). Per the germline V gene, CDR1 is SGHNT and CDR2 is YYREEE (reference sequence). Trimming removed 3 bases at V and 8 bases at J, with 27 bases between. CDR3 length: 18 amino acids. In DNA, the CDR3 is TGTGCCAGCAGCTCCCCAAAGGTAGGACTGGGGGAAGACGATGAGCAGTTCTTC. It encodes CASSSPKVGLGEDDEQFF.

The V call is TRBV7-3, the J call TRBJ2-7; D is unresolved. CDR3 length: 13 residues. V was cut by 5 bases and J by 3 bases, with 11 bases left in between. Germline V gene sequence: CDR1 SGHTA, CDR2 FQGTGA. Here the CDR3 reads CASSPSPGYEQYF. The CDR3 coding sequence is TGTGCCAGCAGCCCATCACCAGGCTACGAGCAGTACTTC.

The chain combines TRBV25-1 with TRBJ2-7; a possible D gene is TRBD1 (7 bases). The V gene's germline CDR1 is MGHDK and CDR2 SYGVNS. The CDR3 loop spans 16 amino acids. The V gene lost 5 bases and the J gene lost 0 bases, with 17 bases spanning the gap. Here the CDR3 reads CASSQQGTVTSYEQYF. The CDR3 region has the DNA TGTGCCAGCAGTCAACAGGGGACTGTGACCTCCTACGAGCAGTACTTC.

This chain connects TRBV6-5 to TRBJ2-7, with D perhaps being TRBD1 or TRBD2 (6 bases each). The V gene's germline CDR1 is MNHEY and CDR2 SVGAGI. The CDR3 is made up of 13 amino acids. V was cut by 4 bases and J by 7 bases, with 14 bases left in between. The CDR3 is CASSLWGAGEQYF. CDR3 DNA: TGTGCCAGCAGTTTGTGGGGGGCGGGTGAGCAGTACTTC.

V usage is TRBV6-6 and J usage is TRBJ2-1; 7 bases are shared with TRBD2. J lost 7 bases, V lost 4 bases, and 7 bases had no gene match. This CDR3 has 14 amino acids. CDR1 and CDR2 (germline): MNHNY, SVGAGI (reference sequence). The CDR3, as DNA: TGTGCCAGCAGTTCCGCGGGACTATCAAATGAGCAGTTCTTC. This translates into CASSSAGLSNEQFF.

The V gene is TRBV4-3, the J gene TRBJ2-3, with D unclear. The germline CDR1 and CDR2 sequences are LGHNA and YSLEER. The CDR3 extends over 12 amino acids. V was cut by 3 bases and J by 3 bases, with 4 bases left in between. The CDR3 DNA sequence: TGCGCCAGCAGCCACCGGACAGATACGCAGTATTTT. It codes for CASSHRTDTQYF.

The rearrangement joins TRBV7-2 to TRBJ1-3; the match to TRBD1 covers 10 bases. The CDR3 sequence is 18 residues long. Germline V lookup: CDR1 SGHTA, CDR2 FQGNSA. Trimming removed 0 bases from V and 4 bases from J; junction bases left unmatched: 9. CDR3 protein: CASSLAPTDRGYGNTIYF. The DNA for the CDR3 is TGTGCCAGCAGCTTAGCCCCTACGGACAGGGGGTACGGAAACACCATATATTTT.

A few counts support this clone. This sequence joins TRBV18 and TRBJ1-2; possibly TRBD1 for D (5 bases). Germline-derived CDR1 and CDR2 are KGHSH and LQKENI. This CDR3 has 13 residues. V gave up 5 bases and J gave up 1 base, with 8 bases separating them. CDR3 residues: CASSETDNYGYTF. For the CDR3, the DNA is TGTGCCAGCTCAGAGACAGATAACTATGGCTACACCTTC.

The V gene is TRBV6-6, the J gene TRBJ1-2; D ambiguous. The V end was cut by 6 bases, the J end by 1 base, with 12 bases between. Germline V lookup: CDR1 MNHNY, CDR2 SVGAGI (reference sequence). The CDR3 has 14 residues. CDR3 residues: CASSLPDGNYGYTF. CDR3 nucleotides: TGTGCCAGCAGCCTCCCGGACGGTAACTATGGCTACACCTTC.